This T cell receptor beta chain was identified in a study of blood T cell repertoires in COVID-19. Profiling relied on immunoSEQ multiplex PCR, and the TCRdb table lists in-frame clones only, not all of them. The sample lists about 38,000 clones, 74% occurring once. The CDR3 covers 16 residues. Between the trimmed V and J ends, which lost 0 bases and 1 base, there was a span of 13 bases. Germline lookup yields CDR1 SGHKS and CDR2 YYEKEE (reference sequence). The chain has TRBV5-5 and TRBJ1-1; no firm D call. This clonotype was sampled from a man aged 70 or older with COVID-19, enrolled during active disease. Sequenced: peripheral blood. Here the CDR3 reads CASSLARDRRNTEAFF. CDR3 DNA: TGTGCCAGCAGCTTGGCCCGCGACCGGAGGAACACTGAAGCTTTCTTT.